A single sample is the source of the 11 T cell receptor beta chains below, sequenced in a study of shared clonotypes between healthy human individuals. Only in-frame clones appear in the TCRdb table, and some are missing; sequencing was by immunoSEQ multiplex PCR. The repertoire has some 2.1 million clones, roughly 93% of them found once; the top ten carry more than 1.5%. Naive CD8 cells comprised CD45RO-negative, CCR7-positively selected cells, excluding terminally differentiated effector memory CD45RA+ cells. Sequencing was done on a sample of naive CD8+ T cells from PBMCs. The receptors derive from a man between 18 and 35 years old in good health. Some clones in this sample may be carry-over from other donors' samples.

The chain uses TRBV11-3 and TRBJ2-7; TRBD2 matches at 9 bases. Germline V gives CDR1 SGHNT, CDR2 YENEEA. The CDR3 spans 17 residues. V trimming: 0 bases; J trimming: 4 bases; junction bases outside the gene matches: 10. The CDR3 region is CASSLEAYTSGLYEQYF. The CDR3 DNA follows: TGTGCCAGCAGCTTAGAGGCATACACTAGCGGGCTTTACGAGCAGTACTTC.

This clone is a singleton in its sample. The rearrangement joins TRBV9 to TRBJ2-5, with D perhaps matching TRBD1 or TRBD2 (6 bases each). In germline, CDR1 is SGDLS, CDR2 YYNGEE. The V and J ends lost 0 bases and 4 bases respectively, with 10 bases between them. This CDR3 is 14 amino acids long. CDR3 nucleotides: TGTGCCAGCAGCGTAGGCGGGACACGAGAGACCCAGTACTTC. It specifies CASSVGGTRETQYF. The entire variable domain, with the rest obtained from reference TRBV9 and TRBJ2-5, is as follows: DSGVTQTPKHLITATGQRVTLRCSPRSGDLSVYWYQQSLDQGLQFLIQYYNGEERAKGNILERFSAQQFPDLHSELNLSSLELGDSALYFCASSVGGTRETQYFGPGTRLLVL.

In its sample, this clone was seen once. The rearrangement uses TRBV5-1 and TRBJ1-2; D is perhaps TRBD1 (5 bases). Germline CDR1 is SGHRS and CDR2 is YFSETQ. Deletions cut 3 bases from V and 0 bases from J, with 6 bases between. This CDR3 contains 13 residues. The CDR3 loop is CASSSQANYGYTF. The CDR3, as DNA: TGCGCCAGCAGCTCACAGGCTAACTATGGCTACACCTTC.

The chain has TRBV7-9 and TRBJ2-7, with D possibly TRBD1 on 6 matching bases. Trimming cost V 5 bases and J 3 bases, with 14 bases left between them. The germline gives CDR1 SEHNR, CDR2 FQNEAQ (reference sequence). This CDR3 region has 14 residues. The CDR3 sequence is CASSHRTAHYEQYF. The CDR3 DNA sequence: TGTGCCAGCAGCCATCGGACAGCACACTACGAGCAGTACTTC.

CDR3 protein: CASGLAGRPDLSYNEQFF. DNA for the CDR3: TGTGCTAGTGGTTTGGCCGGGAGGCCCGACCTGTCATACAATGAGCAGTTCTTC. The rearrangement links TRBV12-5 to TRBJ2-1; TRBD2 matches at 7 bases. CDR3 length equals 18 residues. With 1 base clipped from V and 4 bases from J, the junction kept 13 bases outside the gene matches. CDR1 and CDR2 from the germline V gene are LGHNT and FRNRAP.

The gene calls are TRBV7-8 and TRBJ2-1, with D tentatively TRBD1 (6 bases). The CDR3 is 14 amino acids. The V end was cut by 5 bases, the J end by 8 bases, with 16 bases between. Germline lookup yields CDR1 SGHVS and CDR2 FQNEAQ. The CDR3 protein is CASSPTQGWDEQFF. DNA of the CDR3: TGTGCCAGCAGCCCTACTCAGGGGTGGGATGAGCAGTTCTTC.

This clone was observed a single time. This chain uses TRBV28 with TRBJ1-1; D remains unclear. This CDR3 has 12 residues. Trimming took off 5 bases at V and 2 bases at J, with 6 bases between the two ends. Per the germline V gene, CDR1 is MDHEN and CDR2 is SYDVKM. The CDR3 DNA reads as TGTGCCAGCAGTATCCTTAACACTGAAGCTTTCTTT. It codes for CASSILNTEAFF.

The chain carries TRBV15 and TRBJ2-7, with D possibly matching TRBD1 (6 bases). This CDR3 is 15 amino acids long. In germline, CDR1 is LNHNV, CDR2 YYDKDF (reference sequence). V dropped 3 bases and J dropped 2 bases, with 14 bases sitting between them. DNA of the CDR3: TGTGCCACCAGCAGGGTTGACAGGTTTACCTACGAGCAGTACTTC. Protein product: CATSRVDRFTYEQYF.

V and J are TRBV4-3 and TRBJ1-2; no firm D call. Germline lookup yields CDR1 LGHNA and CDR2 YSLEER. V dropped 0 bases and J dropped 4 bases, with 9 bases sitting between them. The CDR3 runs to 14 residues. CDR3 amino acids: CASSQEGIRYGYTF. The CDR3, as DNA: TGCGCCAGCAGCCAAGAGGGCATCCGCTATGGCTACACCTTC.

This chain links TRBV7-9 with TRBJ1-4; D is possibly TRBD1 (5 bases). Germline assignment: CDR1 SEHNR and CDR2 FQNEAQ (reference sequence). The CDR3 totals 12 residues. V lost 10 bases and J lost 8, with 14 bases in between. CDR3 in DNA: TGTGCCACCGCAAAGGGGCTAGAAAAACTGTTTTTT. Amino acids: CATAKGLEKLFF.

This chain uses TRBV4-3 with TRBJ2-7; TRBD1 is a possible D gene (6 bases). V dropped 0 bases and J dropped 0 bases, with 9 bases sitting between them. The germline gives CDR1 LGHNA, CDR2 YSLEER. The CDR3 is 15 residues long. The CDR3 DNA follows: TGCGCCAGCAGCCAAGATATCAGGGGCTCCTACGAGCAGTACTTC. Translated, it gives CASSQDIRGSYEQYF.